Shown below are 32 T cell receptor beta chains from a single sample sequenced in a study of cytomegalovirus exposure and HLA in healthy donors. Vbeta (60) and Jbeta (13) primers were used in the PCR. Sequencing used immunoSEQ multiplex PCR; TCRdb keeps in-frame clones, though not all of them. This table holds around 140,000 clones, about 70% found once. Source material: PBMCs. These receptor sequences come from a woman aged 55 to 70 in good health and CMV-seropositive.

This chain connects TRBV6-6 to TRBJ1-2; 8 bases line up with TRBD1. V lost 6 bases and J lost 0; bases outside the gene matches: 6. Germline V gives CDR1 MNHNY, CDR2 SVGAGI (reference sequence). This CDR3 region has 15 residues. The CDR3 reads CASRHGQGTNYGYTF. For the CDR3, the DNA is TGTGCCAGCAGACACGGACAGGGAACTAACTATGGCTACACCTTC.

The chain recombines TRBV12-5 with TRBJ2-3; 11 bases fit TRBD2. Germline V CDR1 and CDR2: LGHNT, FRNRAP. The CDR3 sequence is 15 residues long. V lost 2 bases, J lost 5 bases, and 3 bases stayed unmatched. In DNA, the CDR3 is TGTGCTAGTGGTTTGTTGCTAGCGGGAGGAGATACGCAGTATTTT. Protein product: CASGLLLAGGDTQYF. Complete variable domain (other parts from reference TRBV12-5 and TRBJ2-3): DARVTQTPRHKVTEMGQEVTMRCQPILGHNTVFWYRQTMMQGLELLAYFRNRAPLDDSGMPKDRFSAEMPDATLATLKIQPSEPRDSAVYFCASGLLLAGGDTQYFGPGTRLTVL.

This clone was counted only a few times. This chain uses TRBV6-1 with TRBJ2-1; D call uncertain. CDR3 length: 11 amino acids. Trimming shortened V by 8 bases and J by 10 bases, and 12 bases separated the two germline ends. Germline loops: CDR1 MNHNS, CDR2 SASEGT. The CDR3 loop is CASERLGEQFF. CDR3 in DNA: TGTGCCAGCGAGAGGCTTGGGGAGCAGTTCTTC.

V usage is TRBV7-9 and J usage is TRBJ1-5; D gene unclear. The CDR3 is 13 residues long. The germline CDR1 and CDR2 sequences are SEHNR and FQNEAQ (reference sequence). V lost 4 bases to trimming and J lost 10 bases, with 14 bases between them. The DNA of the CDR3 is TGTGCCAGCAGCTCCGGAGGTTCTGGACCCCAGCATTTT. Translating gives CASSSGGSGPQHF.

This clone was seen only a few times. The chain recombines TRBV6-5 with TRBJ1-4; the match to TRBD1 covers 10 bases. The germline V gene has CDR1 MNHEY and CDR2 SVGAGI. CDR3 length equals 13 residues. V lost 11 bases, J lost 5 bases, and 5 bases stayed unmatched. The CDR3 DNA follows: TGTGCCTCTGGACAGGGGGGGAATGAAAAACTGTTTTTT. This encodes CASGQGGNEKLFF.

The chain combines TRBV9 with TRBJ1-3, with a possible D match to TRBD1 (5 bases). The germline CDR1 and CDR2 sequences are SGDLS and YYNGEE. The V end was cut by 3 bases, the J end by 4 bases, with 14 bases between. CDR3 length: 15 amino acids. The CDR3 spells CASSAVQGTGNTIYF. CDR3 in DNA: TGTGCCAGCAGCGCCGTTCAGGGCACGGGAAACACCATATATTTT.

This chain uses TRBV11-1 with TRBJ2-1; 10 positions match TRBD2. V lost 11 bases and J lost 10; bases outside the gene matches: 11. There are 13 residues in the CDR3. Germline CDR1 and CDR2: SGHAT and FQDESV (reference sequence). Here the CDR3 DNA reads TGTGCCTCTACCAGCGGGAGGGCCGGAGAGCAGTTCTTC. It codes for CASTSGRAGEQFF.

This chain connects TRBV6-5 to TRBJ1-5; TRBD1 matches at 8 bases. This CDR3 region has 14 residues. Germline-derived CDR1 and CDR2 are MNHEY and SVGAGI. With V trimmed by 8 bases and J by 2 bases, 5 bases remained unmatched. The CDR3 here is CASSTGQGNQPQHF. The CDR3 coding sequence is TGTGCCAGCTCAACGGGACAGGGCAATCAGCCCCAGCATTTT.

This chain joins TRBV6-5 and TRBJ1-1, with D maybe TRBD1 (5 bases). V shed 6 bases and J shed 4 bases, with 18 bases lying between them. Germline CDR1 reads MNHEY; CDR2 reads SVGAGI. This CDR3 has 15 residues. The CDR3 sequence is CASSPGPGLLTEAFF. The DNA of the CDR3 is TGTGCCAGCAGCCCCGGGCCAGGGCTTCTCACTGAAGCTTTCTTT.

The chain carries TRBV7-9 and TRBJ2-1; 8 nucleotides line up with TRBD2. Germline V lookup: CDR1 SEHNR, CDR2 FQNEAQ (reference sequence). V was clipped by 5 bases and J by 7 bases; unmatched bases: 10. This CDR3 is 15 amino acids long. CDR3 coding DNA: TGTGCCAGCAGCCTCCACGCGGGAGGCGGGAATGAGCAGTTCTTC. It translates to CASSLHAGGGNEQFF.

The chain is built from TRBV7-9 and TRBJ1-3; 9 nucleotides agree with TRBD1. The CDR3 has 16 amino acids. Germline V gene lookup returns CDR1 SEHNR and CDR2 FQNEAQ (reference sequence). V was clipped by 1 base and J by 4 bases; unmatched bases: 5. Written as DNA, the CDR3 is TGTGCCAGCAGCTTAGAACAGGGGGCGCTGGGAAACACCATATATTTT. This translates into CASSLEQGALGNTIYF. The full variable domain, with the rest looked up from reference TRBV7-9 and TRBJ1-3, is DTGVSQNPRHKITKRGQNVTFRCDPISEHNRLYWYRQTLGQGPEFLTYFQNEAQLEKSRLLSDRFSAERPKGSFSTLEIQRTEQGDSAMYLCASSLEQGALGNTIYFGEGSWLTVV.

This chain uses TRBV28 with TRBJ2-7; perhaps TRBD2 as D (6 bases). V lost 2 bases and J lost 9, with 20 bases in between. Germline CDR1 MDHEN, CDR2 SYDVKM. This CDR3 is built from 15 residues. This CDR3 reads CASSLGAAGILAQYF. For the CDR3, the DNA is TGTGCCAGCAGTTTAGGGGCCGCGGGGATTCTGGCGCAGTACTTC.

V is TRBV7-9 and J is TRBJ2-3; 9 bases agree with TRBD1. This CDR3 is built from 14 residues. Germline assignment: CDR1 SEHNR and CDR2 FQNEAQ (reference sequence). The ends lost 4 bases at V and 4 bases at J; junction bases unmatched: 3. The CDR3 DNA reads TGTGCCAGCAGCTCGTGGACAGGGGCAGATACGCAGTATTTT. Amino acids: CASSSWTGADTQYF.

The chain combines TRBV28 with TRBJ1-3, with 10 bases fitting TRBD1. Germline V gene data show CDR1 as MDHEN and CDR2 as SYDVKM. The CDR3 has 20 residues. V shed 6 bases, J shed 1 base, and the junction held 18 bases outside the gene matches. The CDR3 DNA follows: TGTGCCAGCAGCCCTCCTGACAGGGGGCGGCTCGGGCTATCTGGAAACACCATATATTTT. Its protein product is CASSPPDRGRLGLSGNTIYF. The variable domain in full, completed from reference TRBV28 and TRBJ1-3, reads DVKVTQSSRYLVKRTGEKVFLECVQDMDHENMFWYRQDPGLGLRLIYFSYDVKMKEKGDIPEGYSVSREKKERFSLILESASTNQTSMYLCASSPPDRGRLGLSGNTIYFGEGSWLTVV.

The V call is TRBV5-1, the J call TRBJ1-4; a possible D gene is TRBD1 (6 bases). The V and J ends lost 4 bases and 7 bases respectively, with 14 bases between them. The CDR3 is 14 amino acids. Germline CDR1 SGHRS, CDR2 YFSETQ. The CDR3 nucleotides read TGCGCCAGCAGCGCGGACAGTTTTAGTGAAAAACTGTTTTTT. This gives the protein CASSADSFSEKLFF.

This chain uses TRBV6-1 with TRBJ1-1; no reliable D call. CDR1 and CDR2 from the germline V gene are MNHNS and SASEGT. The CDR3 has 11 amino acids. Trimming took off 10 bases at V and 4 bases at J, with 10 bases between the two ends. Here the CDR3 DNA reads TGTGCCACCTATGATAGCACTGAAGCTTTCTTT. Its protein product is CATYDSTEAFF.

The chain recombines TRBV19 with TRBJ1-1; D not certain. With 7 bases removed from V and 0 bases from J, the gap between germline ends came to 18 bases. The germline V gene has CDR1 LNHDA and CDR2 SQIVND (reference sequence). There are 16 residues in the CDR3. The CDR3 reads CASTSRGRGMNTEAFF. The CDR3 DNA reads TGTGCCAGTACCTCCCGGGGTCGAGGAATGAACACTGAAGCTTTCTTT.

The chain has TRBV7-8 and TRBJ1-1; D gene uncertain. CDR3 size: 14 residues. CDR1 is SGHVS and CDR2 is FQNEAQ in the germline V gene. V gave up 5 bases and J gave up 9 bases, with 19 bases separating them. The CDR3 here is CASSPGLNTGKAFF. The CDR3 DNA sequence: TGTGCCAGCAGCCCTGGTCTGAATACCGGGAAAGCTTTCTTT.

The V gene is TRBV2, the J gene TRBJ2-3; TRBD2 matches at 10 bases. Germline assignment: CDR1 SNHLY and CDR2 FYNNEI. The CDR3 is 15 amino acids. Trimming at V came to 5 bases and at J to 2 bases, leaving 4 bases not matched to a gene. The CDR3 loop is CASSRTSGVTDTQYF. CDR3 coding DNA: TGTGCCAGCAGTCGGACTAGCGGAGTCACAGATACGCAGTATTTT.

The V gene is TRBV18, the J gene TRBJ2-1, with D possibly matching TRBD1 (5 bases). In germline, CDR1 is KGHSH, CDR2 LQKENI. V was shortened by 2 bases and J by 7 bases, with 9 bases between the two germline ends. The CDR3 has 13 residues. CDR3 bases: TGTGCCAGCTCACCAGACAGCCGAAATGAGCAGTTCTTC. Translation gives CASSPDSRNEQFF. The variable domain in full, completed from reference TRBV18 and TRBJ2-1, reads NAGVMQNPRHLVRRRGQEARLRCSPMKGHSHVYWYRQLPEEGLKFMVYLQKENIIDESGMPKERFSAEFPKEGPSILRIQQVVRGDSAAYFCASSPDSRNEQFFGPGTRLTVL.

The chain employs TRBV5-1 and TRBJ2-7, with unresolved D. Trimming removed 4 bases from V and 3 bases from J, with 11 bases in between. Germline V lookup: CDR1 SGHRS, CDR2 YFSETQ. CDR3 length: 13 amino acids. CDR3 sequence reads: CASSPRQVYEQYF. DNA of the CDR3: TGCGCCAGCAGCCCTCGCCAGGTCTACGAGCAGTACTTC.

The chain has TRBV15 and TRBJ2-3, with D perhaps TRBD2 (5 bases). V lost 2 bases, J lost 0 bases, and 12 bases lay in between. The CDR3 spans 16 residues. CDR1 LNHNV and CDR2 YYDKDF come from the germline V gene (reference sequence). The CDR3 nucleotides are TGTGCCACCAGCAGACCGGGAAGAAGGAGCACAGATACGCAGTATTTT. This codes for CATSRPGRRSTDTQYF.

J is TRBJ2-7 and V is TRBV5-6, with 7 bases matching TRBD2. The CDR3 is 12 residues long. Trimming cost V 6 bases and J 7 bases; bases outside gene matches: 7. Germline V CDR1 and CDR2: SGHDT, YYEEEE. CDR3 residues: CASKTTGGEQYF. CDR3 nucleotide sequence: TGTGCCAGCAAAACTACGGGGGGAGAGCAGTACTTC.

Concerning this clone: The sample carries other DNA sequences with the same CDR3. J is TRBJ1-2 and V is TRBV20-1, with unresolved D. V lost 3 bases, J lost 8 bases, and 4 bases lay in between. Germline V gene sequence: CDR1 DFQATT, CDR2 SNEGSKA (reference sequence). The CDR3 spans 9 residues. This CDR3 reads CSASGGYTF. The CDR3 bases are TGCAGTGCTAGTGGCGGCTACACCTTC.

This rearrangement joins TRBV6-1 to TRBJ1-1, with no clear D. From germline, CDR1 is MNHNS and CDR2 SASEGT. Trimming left V 5 bases short and J 5 bases short, with 12 bases between. The CDR3 consists of 13 residues. The CDR3 nucleotides are TGTGCCAGCAGTCGGTTGGGCGAAACTGAAGCTTTCTTT. This sequence encodes CASSRLGETEAFF.

The chain carries TRBV7-8 and TRBJ2-3; tentatively, D is TRBD1 (5 bases). The CDR3 covers 17 residues. Trimming removed 0 bases at V and 1 base at J, with 14 bases between. Germline loops: CDR1 SGHVS, CDR2 FQNEAQ. CDR3 sequence reads: CASSLAGLGRGTDTQYF. CDR3 bases: TGTGCCAGCAGCTTAGCCGGTTTGGGCAGGGGCACAGATACGCAGTATTTT.

In this sample, this clone turned up once. The chain uses TRBV27 and TRBJ2-1; 8 nucleotides align to TRBD2. J lost 7 bases, V lost 2 bases, and 7 bases had no gene match. CDR3 length equals 15 residues. The germline CDR1 and CDR2 sequences are MNHEY and SMNVEV (reference sequence). CDR3 in DNA: TGTGCCAGCAGTTTAGCGGGAGGTGTCACAAATGAGCAGTTCTTC. Translation gives CASSLAGGVTNEQFF.

This rearrangement joins TRBV6-5 to TRBJ1-3; D is unresolved. The CDR3 consists of 15 residues. Germline V gene data show CDR1 as MNHEY and CDR2 as SVGAGI. V lost 4 bases, J lost 0 bases, and 10 bases lay in between. The CDR3 nucleotides are TGTGCCAGCAGTTTCGATTCTAGCTCTGGAAACACCATATATTTT. This sequence encodes CASSFDSSSGNTIYF.

CDR3 loop: CASSIQQGVYGYTF. The CDR3 DNA is TGTGCCAGCAGCATCCAACAGGGAGTTTATGGCTACACCTTC. The chain uses TRBV7-9 and TRBJ1-2; TRBD1 is a possible D gene (6 bases). Germline V gene lookup returns CDR1 SEHNR and CDR2 FQNEAQ (reference sequence). The CDR3 covers 14 residues. V lost 5 bases and J 5 bases, leaving 15 bases between the germline ends.

The chain joins TRBV6-6 to TRBJ2-2; D possibly corresponds to TRBD1 (5 bases). The V end lost 5 bases, the J end lost 6 bases, and 19 bases lay between the germline ends. The CDR3 spans 16 residues. CDR1 and CDR2 from the germline V gene are MNHNY and SVGAGI (reference sequence). The CDR3 DNA follows: TGTGCCAGCAGTAATGGACAAGGCAACACGGCCGGGGAGCTGTTTTTT. Protein: CASSNGQGNTAGELFF.

In its sample, this clone was seen once. The genes are TRBV5-6 and TRBJ2-7; unclear D gene. Trimming shortened V by 0 bases and J by 2 bases, and 15 bases separated the two germline ends. The CDR3 loop spans 16 amino acids. Per germline, CDR1 SGHDT and CDR2 YYEEEE. The CDR3 protein is CASSLATGPSTYEQYF. Written as DNA, the CDR3 is TGTGCCAGCAGCTTGGCCACTGGGCCCTCGACCTACGAGCAGTACTTC.

The chain uses TRBV18 and TRBJ2-3, with D perhaps TRBD2 (6 bases). The V gene's germline CDR1 is KGHSH and CDR2 LQKENI. This CDR3 region has 13 residues. Trimming shortened V by 5 bases and J by 1 base, and 7 bases separated the two germline ends. The CDR3 here is CASSGTRTDTQYF. CDR3 nucleotide sequence: TGTGCCAGCTCAGGGACTCGCACAGATACGCAGTATTTT.